This TCR beta chain was captured by sequencing in a study of Ad26.COV2.S vaccination and SARS-CoV-2 variants. Study-wide background: Donor was one of the participants in the Ad26.COV2.S arm of the COV1001 trial. The authors gave Ad26.COV2.S intramuscularly, either once or twice 56 days apart.

This clone was counted a single time. Sample treatment: roughly 19 received Ad26.COV2.S at low or high dose, single or two shots; about five received placebo; per-sample allocation not given. The samples were gathered on day 63 after the first injection of vaccine or placebo. V lost 1 base to trimming and J lost 6 bases, with 4 bases between them. In germline, CDR1 is SEHNR, CDR2 FQNEAQ (reference sequence). The CDR3 contains 11 residues. Clones were sequenced by immunoSEQ multiplex PCR, and TCRdb holds only the in-frame ones, with some missing. The sample contains 200,000 to 250,000 clones, roughly 90% of which appear only once.

The sequence was obtained from a person aged 18-65 years who received the Ad26.COV2.S COVID-19 vaccine or a placebo. This chain joins TRBV7-9 and TRBJ2-7; D gene unclear. The input for sequencing was peripheral blood, taken in a trial of Ad26.COV2.S vaccine versus placebo. The CDR3 here is CASSLVGEQYF. CDR3 DNA sequence: TGTGCCAGCAGCTTAGTAGGCGAGCAGTACTTC.